This T cell receptor beta chain was recovered during a study of spatial heterogeneity in lung cancer. The time point here: blood at routine non-recurrence follow-up after resection. The authors sequenced whole RNA from tumor, nontumor lung or frozen PBMC without sorting. One entry per CDR3 protein, called by TCRdb with MiXCR from the 5' RACE reads. The sample lists some 120,000 distinct CDR3 sequences, approximately 12% occurring once. The CDR3 runs 13 residues. Germline CDR1 reads LGHNA; CDR2 reads YSLEER. The V end lost 0 bases, the J end lost 3 bases, and 5 bases lay between the germline ends. This clonotype was counted a few times.

Sample: PBMCs, taken at follow-up. This clonotype was sampled from a male donor with early-stage non-small cell lung cancer. The V gene is TRBV4-3, the J gene TRBJ1-2; D gene unclear. The CDR3 spells CASSQESYYGYTF. The CDR3 DNA reads as TGCGCCAGCAGCCAAGAGAGCTACTATGGCTACACCTTC.